Sequencing of this TCR beta chain was carried out in a study of T cells in Graves' hyperthyroidism and ophthalmopathy. Regions amplified from RNA transcripts were the TCR beta CDR3 regions. Using the HTBI primer set, a first-round RT-PCR was run on the TCR CDR3. TCRdb ran MiXCR on the multiplex PCR reads and lists one entry per CDR3 protein. The table has about 590,000 distinct CDR3 sequences, 15% to 19% seen once. Broader study findings: Patients with ophthalmopathy were separated from those with stable hyperthyroidism by a 13 V-J model.

This clonotype appeared many times. Its antigen is unidentified. Absence of ophthalmopathy progression within 18 months defined stable Graves' hyperthyroidism. It was roughly 10 ml of fresh peripheral blood that supplied the PBMCs. Trimming left V 6 bases short and J 0 bases short, with 9 bases between. The germline CDR1 and CDR2 sequences are SGHNT and YYREEE (reference sequence). The CDR3 runs to 14 residues. The sample comprised blood. The chain links TRBV5-4 to TRBJ2-2; D uncertain. This sequence was found in a woman in her 30s with Graves' hyperthyroidism. The CDR3 region is CASNLYTNTGELFF. The CDR3 DNA sequence: TGTGCCAGCAACCTCTATACGAACACCGGGGAGCTGTTTTTT.